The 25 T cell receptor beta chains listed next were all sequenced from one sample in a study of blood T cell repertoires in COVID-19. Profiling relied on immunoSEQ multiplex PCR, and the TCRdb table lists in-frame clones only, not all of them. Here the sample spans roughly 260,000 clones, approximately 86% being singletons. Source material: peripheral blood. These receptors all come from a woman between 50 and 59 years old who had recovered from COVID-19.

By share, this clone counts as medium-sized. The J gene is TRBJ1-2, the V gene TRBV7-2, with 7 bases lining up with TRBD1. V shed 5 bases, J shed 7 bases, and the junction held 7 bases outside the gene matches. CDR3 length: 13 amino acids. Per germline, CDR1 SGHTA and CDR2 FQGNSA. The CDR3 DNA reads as TGTGCCAGCAGCGTCGACAGGGCTGGTGGCTACACCTTC. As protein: CASSVDRAGGYTF. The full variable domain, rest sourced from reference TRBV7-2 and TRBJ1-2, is GAGVSQSPSNKVTEKGKDVELRCDPISGHTALYWYRQSLGQGLEFLIYFQGNSAPDKSGLPSDRFSAERTGGSVSTLTIQRTQQEDSAVYLCASSVDRAGGYTFGSGTRLTVV.

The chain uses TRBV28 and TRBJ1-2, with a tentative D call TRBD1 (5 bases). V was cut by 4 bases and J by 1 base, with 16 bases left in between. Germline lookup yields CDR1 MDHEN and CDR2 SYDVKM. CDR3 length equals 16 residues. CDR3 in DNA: TGTGCCAGCAGTTCACTCTCCGGGGGGTTTAACTATGGCTACACCTTC. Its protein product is CASSSLSGGFNYGYTF.

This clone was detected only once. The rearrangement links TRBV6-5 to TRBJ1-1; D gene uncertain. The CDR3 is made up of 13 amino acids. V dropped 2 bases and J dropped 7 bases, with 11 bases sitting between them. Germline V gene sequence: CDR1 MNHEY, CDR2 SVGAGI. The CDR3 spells CASSYAGRGEAFF. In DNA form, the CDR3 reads TGTGCCAGCAGTTACGCCGGACGGGGTGAAGCTTTCTTT.

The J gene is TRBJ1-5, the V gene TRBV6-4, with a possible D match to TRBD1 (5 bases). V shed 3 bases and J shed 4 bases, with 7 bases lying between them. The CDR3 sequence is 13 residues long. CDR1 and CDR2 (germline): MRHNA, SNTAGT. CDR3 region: CASSEGANQPQHF. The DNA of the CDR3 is TGTGCCAGCAGTGAAGGGGCTAATCAGCCCCAGCATTTT.

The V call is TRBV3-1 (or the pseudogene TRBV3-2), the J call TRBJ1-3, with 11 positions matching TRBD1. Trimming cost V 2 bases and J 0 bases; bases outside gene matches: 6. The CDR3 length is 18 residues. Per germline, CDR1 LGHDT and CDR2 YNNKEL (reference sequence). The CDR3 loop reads CASSQRDRGVPSGNTIYF. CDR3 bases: TGTGCCAGCAGCCAAAGGGACAGGGGGGTTCCCTCTGGAAACACCATATATTTT.

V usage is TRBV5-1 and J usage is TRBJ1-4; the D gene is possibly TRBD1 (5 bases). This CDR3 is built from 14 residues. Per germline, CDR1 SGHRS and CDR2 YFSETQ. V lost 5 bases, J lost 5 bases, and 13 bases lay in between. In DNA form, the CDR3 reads TGCGCCAGCAGTACTGGGACTGCGAATGAAAAACTGTTTTTT. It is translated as CASSTGTANEKLFF.

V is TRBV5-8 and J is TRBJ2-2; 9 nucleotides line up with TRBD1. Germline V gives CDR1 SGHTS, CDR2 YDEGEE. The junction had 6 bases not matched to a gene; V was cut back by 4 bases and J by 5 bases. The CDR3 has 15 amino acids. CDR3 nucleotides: TGTGCCAGCAGCCAGCCCGGGACAGGGACCGGGGAGCTGTTTTTT. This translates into CASSQPGTGTGELFF.

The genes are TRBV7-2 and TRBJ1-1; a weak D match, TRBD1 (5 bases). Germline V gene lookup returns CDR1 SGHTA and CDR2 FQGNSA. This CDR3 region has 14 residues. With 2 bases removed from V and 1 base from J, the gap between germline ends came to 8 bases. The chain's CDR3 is CASSLQGWNTEAFF. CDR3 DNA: TGTGCCAGCAGCTTACAGGGTTGGAACACTGAAGCTTTCTTT.

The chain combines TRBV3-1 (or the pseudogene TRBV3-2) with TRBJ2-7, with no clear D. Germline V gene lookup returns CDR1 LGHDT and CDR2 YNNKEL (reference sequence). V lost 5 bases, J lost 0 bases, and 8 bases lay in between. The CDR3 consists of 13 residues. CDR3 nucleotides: TGTGCCAGCAGCTTTCCGGGCTCCTACGAGCAGTACTTC. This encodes CASSFPGSYEQYF.

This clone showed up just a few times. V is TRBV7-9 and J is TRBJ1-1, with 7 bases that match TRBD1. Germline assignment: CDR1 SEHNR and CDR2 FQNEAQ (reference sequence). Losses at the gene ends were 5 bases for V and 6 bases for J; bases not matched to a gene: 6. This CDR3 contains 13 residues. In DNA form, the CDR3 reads TGTGCCAGCAGCCCACAGGGGTTCCCTGAAGCTTTCTTT. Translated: CASSPQGFPEAFF.

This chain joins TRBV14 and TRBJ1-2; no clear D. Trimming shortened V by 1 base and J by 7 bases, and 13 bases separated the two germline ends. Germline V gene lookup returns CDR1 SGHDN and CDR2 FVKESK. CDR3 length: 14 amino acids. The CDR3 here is CASSQVTGVGGYTF. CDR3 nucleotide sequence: TGTGCCAGCAGCCAAGTTACCGGGGTCGGTGGCTACACCTTC.

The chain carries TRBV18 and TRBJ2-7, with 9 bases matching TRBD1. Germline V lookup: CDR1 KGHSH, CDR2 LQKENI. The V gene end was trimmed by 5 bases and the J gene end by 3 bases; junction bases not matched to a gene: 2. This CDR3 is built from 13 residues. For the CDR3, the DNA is TGTGCCAGCTCATCGGACAGGGGCTACGAGCAGTACTTC. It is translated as CASSSDRGYEQYF.

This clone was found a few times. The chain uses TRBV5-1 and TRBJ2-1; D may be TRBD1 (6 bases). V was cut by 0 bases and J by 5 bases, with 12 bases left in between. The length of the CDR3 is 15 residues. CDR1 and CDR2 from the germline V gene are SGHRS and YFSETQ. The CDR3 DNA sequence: TGCGCCAGCAGCTTGGGACTGGGGGCCAACAATGAGCAGTTCTTC. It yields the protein CASSLGLGANNEQFF.

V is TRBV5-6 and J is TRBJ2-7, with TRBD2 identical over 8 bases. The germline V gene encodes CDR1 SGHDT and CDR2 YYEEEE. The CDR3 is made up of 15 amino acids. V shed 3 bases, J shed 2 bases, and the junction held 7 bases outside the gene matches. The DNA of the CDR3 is TGTGCCAGCAGCTCGGGGGGGGCTATGGCCTACGAGCAGTACTTC. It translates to CASSSGGAMAYEQYF.

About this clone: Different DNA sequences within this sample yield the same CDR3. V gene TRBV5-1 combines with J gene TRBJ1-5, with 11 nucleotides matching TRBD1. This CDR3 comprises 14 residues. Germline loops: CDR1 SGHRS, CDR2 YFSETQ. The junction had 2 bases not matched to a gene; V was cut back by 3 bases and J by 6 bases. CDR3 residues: CASSSGTGGQPQHF. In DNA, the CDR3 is TGCGCCAGCAGCTCGGGGACAGGGGGTCAGCCCCAGCATTTT.

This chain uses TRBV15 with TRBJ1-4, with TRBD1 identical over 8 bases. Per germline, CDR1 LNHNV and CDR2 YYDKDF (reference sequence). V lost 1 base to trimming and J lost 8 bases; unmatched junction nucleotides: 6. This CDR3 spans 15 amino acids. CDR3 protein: CATSRGQGAVEKLFF. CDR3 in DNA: TGTGCCACCAGCAGAGGGCAGGGGGCGGTGGAAAAACTGTTTTTT.

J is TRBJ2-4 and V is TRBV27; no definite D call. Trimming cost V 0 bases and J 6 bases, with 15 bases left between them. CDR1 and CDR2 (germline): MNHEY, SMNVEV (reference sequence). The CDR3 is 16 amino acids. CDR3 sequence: CASSLSANPPGNIQYF. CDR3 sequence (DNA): TGTGCCAGCAGTTTATCGGCCAACCCGCCGGGAAACATTCAGTACTTC.

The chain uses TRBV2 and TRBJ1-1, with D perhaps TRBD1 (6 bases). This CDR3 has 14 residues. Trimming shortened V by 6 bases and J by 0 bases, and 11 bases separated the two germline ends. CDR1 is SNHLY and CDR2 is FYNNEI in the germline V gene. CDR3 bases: TGTGCCAGCAGGTACAGGGAGCTGAACACTGAAGCTTTCTTT. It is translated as CASRYRELNTEAFF.

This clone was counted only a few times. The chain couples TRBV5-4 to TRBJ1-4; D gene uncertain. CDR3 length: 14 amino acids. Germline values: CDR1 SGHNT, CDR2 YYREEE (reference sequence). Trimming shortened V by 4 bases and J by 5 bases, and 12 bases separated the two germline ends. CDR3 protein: CASSERAGNEKLFF. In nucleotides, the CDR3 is TGTGCCAGCAGCGAGCGTGCTGGGAATGAAAAACTGTTTTTT.

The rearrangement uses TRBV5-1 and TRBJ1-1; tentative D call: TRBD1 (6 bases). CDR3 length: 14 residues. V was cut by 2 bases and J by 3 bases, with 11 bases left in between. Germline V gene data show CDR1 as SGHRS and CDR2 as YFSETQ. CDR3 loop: CASSLGGADTEAFF. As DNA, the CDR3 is TGCGCCAGCAGCTTAGGGGGGGCCGACACTGAAGCTTTCTTT.

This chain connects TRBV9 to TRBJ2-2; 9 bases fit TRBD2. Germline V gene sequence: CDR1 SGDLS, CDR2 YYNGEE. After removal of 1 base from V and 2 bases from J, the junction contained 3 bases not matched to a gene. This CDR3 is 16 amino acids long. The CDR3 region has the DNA TGTGCCAGCAGCGTAATAGCGGGAGTTAACACCGGGGAGCTGTTTTTT. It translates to CASSVIAGVNTGELFF.

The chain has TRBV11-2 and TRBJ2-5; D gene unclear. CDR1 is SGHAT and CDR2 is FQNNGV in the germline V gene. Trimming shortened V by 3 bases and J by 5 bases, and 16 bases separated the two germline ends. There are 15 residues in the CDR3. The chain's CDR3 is CASSLRSLVSETQYF. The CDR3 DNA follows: TGTGCCAGCAGCTTGAGGAGTCTTGTCTCGGAGACCCAGTACTTC.

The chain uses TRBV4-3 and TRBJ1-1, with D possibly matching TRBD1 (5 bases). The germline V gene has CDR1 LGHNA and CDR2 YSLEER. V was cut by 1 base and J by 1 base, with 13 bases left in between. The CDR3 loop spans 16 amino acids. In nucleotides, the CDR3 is TGCGCCAGCAGCCAAGGCCTTCAGGGAAGGAACACTGAAGCTTTCTTT. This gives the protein CASSQGLQGRNTEAFF.

The CDR3 reads CASSGDRVIEKLFF. The CDR3 DNA reads as TGCGCCAGCAGCGGGGACAGGGTTATTGAAAAACTGTTTTTT. The chain combines TRBV4-3 with TRBJ1-4, with 9 nucleotides matching TRBD1. This CDR3 spans 14 amino acids. Germline CDR1 reads LGHNA; CDR2 reads YSLEER. The V and J ends lost 5 bases and 7 bases, in that order; junction bases with no gene match: 5.

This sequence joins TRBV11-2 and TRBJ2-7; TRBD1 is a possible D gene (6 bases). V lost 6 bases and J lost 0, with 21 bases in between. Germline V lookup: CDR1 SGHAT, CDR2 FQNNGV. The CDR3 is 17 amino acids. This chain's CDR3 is CASRSPPGAGSSYEQYF. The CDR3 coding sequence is TGTGCCAGCAGAAGCCCGCCAGGGGCAGGGAGCTCCTACGAGCAGTACTTC.